These 16 T cell receptor beta chains were sequenced from one sample in a study of prognosis after radiotherapy for stage I lung cancer. Genomic DNA yielded TCR beta CDR3, amplified by two-round multiplex PCR. First-round PCR used primers specific to each TRBV and TRBJ gene. TCRdb redid the calling of the multiplex PCR reads with MiXCR, one entry per CDR3 protein. The sample has roughly 23,000 distinct CDR3 sequences, more than 40% seen once. The sample was PBMCs, taken before or after stereotactic body radiation therapy (not recorded which). These TCRs come from a donor over 45 with non-small cell lung cancer.

The chain carries TRBV28 and TRBJ2-1; D is tentatively TRBD1 or TRBD2 (5 bases each). CDR3 length: 13 amino acids. The V gene's germline CDR1 is MDHEN and CDR2 SYDVKM. Trimming pared 9 bases from V and 1 base from J, leaving 10 bases between. The CDR3 sequence is CASTGGSYNEQFF. The CDR3 bases are TGTGCCAGTACAGGAGGTTCCTACAATGAGCAGTTCTTC.

This clonotype was seen repeatedly, ten times or more. A junction end diverges from the germline sequence, so it may reflect a read error. V and J are TRBV10-3 and TRBJ1-3; possibly TRBD1 for D (5 bases). The CDR3 covers 13 residues. Germline CDR1 is ENHRY and CDR2 is SYGVKD. The CDR3 spells CAIKGRLGTTIYF. Here the CDR3 DNA reads TGTGCCATCAAGGGACGGTTGGGAACCACCATATATTTT.

This clonotype came up many times. The chain is built from TRBV19 and TRBJ1-6; D may be TRBD1 (6 bases). The V end was cut by 3 bases, the J end by 9 bases, with 15 bases between. Per the germline V gene, CDR1 is LNHDA and CDR2 is SQIVND (reference sequence). The CDR3 consists of 15 residues. CDR3 coding DNA: TGTGCCAGTAGTATGGGGGGGGCCGGGATTTCACCCCTCCACTTT. It yields the protein CASSMGGAGISPLHF.

Concerning this clonotype itself: One junction end disagrees with the germline gene, perhaps due to a read error. This chain joins TRBV27 and TRBJ2-7; tentatively, D is TRBD1 (6 bases). Germline values: CDR1 MNHEY, CDR2 SMNVEV (reference sequence). The CDR3 is 14 residues long. The CDR3 nucleotides are TGTGCCAGCAGTTTATGGCAGGGGCCCTACGATCAGTACTTC. Amino acids: CASSLWQGPYDQYF.

The chain is built from TRBV28 and TRBJ1-1; D remains unclear. Trimming shortened V by 0 bases and J by 14 bases, and 25 bases separated the two germline ends. Germline V gene lookup returns CDR1 MDHEN and CDR2 SYDVKM. This CDR3 has 16 residues. DNA for the CDR3: TGTGCCAGCAGTTTATGGGGCGCTACCATGAACACTGAAGACTTCTTT. Protein: CASSLWGATMNTEDFF. Filled out from reference TRBV28 and TRBJ1-1, the complete variable domain reads DVKVTQSSRYLVKRTGEKVFLECVQDMDHENMFWYRQDPGLGLRLIYFSYDVKMKEKGDIPEGYSVSREKKERFSLILESASTNQTSMYLCASSLWGATMNTEDFFGQGTRLTVV.

As regards this clonotype: Only one base separates this from a far larger clonotype, so it likely reflects a read error. The V and J genes are TRBV6-1 and TRBJ2-3; D not resolved. Germline V gene data show CDR1 as MNHNS and CDR2 as SASEGT. The length of the CDR3 is 13 residues. CDR3 sequence (DNA): TGTGCCAGCAGTAACTCCCCCACAAATACGCAGTATTTT. The encoded protein is CASSNSPTNTQYF.

A single count supports this clonotype. The chain couples TRBV6-1 to TRBJ1-2; D is uncertain. Germline V gene lookup returns CDR1 MNHNS and CDR2 SASEGT. CDR3 length: 11 amino acids. V was cut by 10 bases and J by 6 bases, with 12 bases left in between. As DNA, the CDR3 is TGTGCCACCGTTTGGGGAAATGGCTACACCTTC. Translated, it gives CATVWGNGYTF.

The sample holds many counts of this clonotype. A read error is possible here, since a much larger clone lies one base away. V and J are TRBV12-3 or TRBV12-4 and TRBJ1-5; weak D call: TRBD1 (5 bases). Trimming pared 2 bases from V and 10 bases from J, leaving 15 bases between. CDR3 length: 14 residues. The DNA of the CDR3 is TGTGCCAGCAGTTTATTGGGGGGGGTCAATCCCCAGCATTTT. Amino acid sequence: CASSLLGGVNPQHF.

The chain carries TRBV20-1 and TRBJ2-1; D may match TRBD1 or TRBD2 (5 bases each). The V and J ends lost 4 bases and 4 bases respectively, with 14 bases between them. The CDR3 length is 14 residues. The germline gives CDR1 DFQATT, CDR2 SNEGSKA (reference sequence). The CDR3 region is CSATPGTGYNEQFF. The CDR3 DNA reads TGCAGTGCTACCCCCGGGACGGGGTACAATGAGCAGTTCTTC.

This clonotype was recorded at least ten times. The junction differs from germline at one of its ends, possibly a read error. The chain carries TRBV3-1 and TRBJ2-5; no definite D call. Germline values: CDR1 LGHDT, CDR2 YNNKEL (reference sequence). This CDR3 is built from 16 residues. The CDR3 region has the DNA TGTGCCAGCAGCCACCCCTATGGAGCCGACCAAGGGACCCAGTACTTC. Its translation is CASSHPYGADQGTQYF.

This clonotype came up many times. The V call is TRBV6-1, the J call TRBJ2-3; TRBD2 aligns across 9 bases. V was clipped by 6 bases and J by 2 bases; unmatched bases: 6. Germline CDR1 MNHNS, CDR2 SASEGT. The length of the CDR3 is 15 residues. This CDR3 is CASSPGLAITDTQYF. The CDR3 DNA sequence: TGTGCCAGCAGCCCCGGACTAGCGATCACAGATACGCAGTATTTT.

In its sample, this clonotype is medium-sized. This sequence joins TRBV4-1 and TRBJ2-7, with D uncertain. Trimming removed 0 bases at V and 3 bases at J, with 15 bases between. Germline V gene sequence: CDR1 MGHRA, CDR2 YSYEKL. The CDR3 consists of 16 residues. The CDR3 DNA reads as TGCGCCAGCAGCCAAGATAGTGGGGTCCCCAACTACGAGCAGTACTTC. As protein: CASSQDSGVPNYEQYF.

This clonotype appeared many times. The rearrangement uses TRBV19 and TRBJ2-7; perhaps TRBD2 as D (6 bases). V shed 5 bases and J shed 3 bases, with 17 bases lying between them. The CDR3 spans 15 residues. Germline CDR1 and CDR2: LNHDA and SQIVND (reference sequence). The CDR3: CASSPLGGALYEQYF. In nucleotides, the CDR3 is TGTGCCAGTAGTCCTTTAGGAGGGGCACTCTACGAGCAGTACTTC.

This clonotype was counted at least ten times. The CDR3 bases are TGTGCCAGCAGTGAGCGGAGCACAGATACGCAGTATTTT. It encodes CASSERSTDTQYF. The chain is built from TRBV6-1 and TRBJ2-3; no reliable D call. CDR1 and CDR2 (germline): MNHNS, SASEGT. V lost 3 bases to trimming and J lost 0 bases, with 4 bases between them. The length of the CDR3 is 13 residues.

This clonotype was recorded at least ten times. The J gene is TRBJ2-7, the V gene TRBV3-1; 7 bases are shared with TRBD1. CDR3 length: 14 amino acids. Germline CDR1 reads LGHDT; CDR2 reads YNNKEL (reference sequence). V shed 1 base and J 6 bases; nucleotides not matched to a gene: 6. CDR3 amino acids: CASSQVGQVAEQYF. The CDR3 bases are TGTGCCAGCAGCCAAGTCGGACAGGTTGCCGAGCAGTACTTC.

This chain joins TRBV7-3 and TRBJ2-7, with a tentative D call TRBD2 (6 bases). The CDR3 sequence is 13 residues long. The V gene's germline CDR1 is SGHTA and CDR2 FQGTGA. Trimming pared 5 bases from V and 5 bases from J, leaving 13 bases between. CDR3: CASSKGGDHEQYF. CDR3 bases: TGTGCCAGCAGCAAGGGCGGGGACCACGAGCAGTACTTC.